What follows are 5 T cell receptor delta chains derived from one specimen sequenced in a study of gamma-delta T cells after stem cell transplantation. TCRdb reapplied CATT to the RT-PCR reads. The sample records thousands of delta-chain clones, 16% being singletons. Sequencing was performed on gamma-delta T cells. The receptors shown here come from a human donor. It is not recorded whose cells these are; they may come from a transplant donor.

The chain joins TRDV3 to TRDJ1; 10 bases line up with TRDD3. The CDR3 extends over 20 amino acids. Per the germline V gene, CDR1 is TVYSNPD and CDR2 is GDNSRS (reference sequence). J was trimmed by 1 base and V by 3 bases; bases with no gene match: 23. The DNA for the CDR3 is TGTGCCTTGGGGATACGGAGATGGGGGATACACTCTAATAGCACCGATAAACTCATCTTT. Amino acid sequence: CALGIRRWGIHSNSTDKLIF.

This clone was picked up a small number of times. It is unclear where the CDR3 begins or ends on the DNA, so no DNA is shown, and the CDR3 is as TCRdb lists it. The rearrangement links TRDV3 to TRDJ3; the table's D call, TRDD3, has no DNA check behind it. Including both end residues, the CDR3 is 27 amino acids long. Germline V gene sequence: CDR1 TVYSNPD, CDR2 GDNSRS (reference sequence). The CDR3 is CAFRSLLLGHPTDVFRNWHHGPRQMFF.

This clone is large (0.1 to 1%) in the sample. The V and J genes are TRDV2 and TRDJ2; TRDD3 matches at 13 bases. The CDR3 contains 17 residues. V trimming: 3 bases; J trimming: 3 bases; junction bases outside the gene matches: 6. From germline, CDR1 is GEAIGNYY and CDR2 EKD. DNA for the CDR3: TGTGCCTGTGACTCACTGGGGGATACGCATGTGACAGCACAACTCTTCTTT. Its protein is CACDSLGDTHVTAQLFF.

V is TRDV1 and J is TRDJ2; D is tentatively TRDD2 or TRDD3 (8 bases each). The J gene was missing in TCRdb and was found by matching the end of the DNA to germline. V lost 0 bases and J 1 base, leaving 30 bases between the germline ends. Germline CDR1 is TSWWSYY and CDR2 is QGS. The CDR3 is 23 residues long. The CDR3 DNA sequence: TGTGCTCTTGGGGAACTGACCTTCCTAAGCGGACTGGGGGCCCGACATTTGACAGCACAACTCTTCTTT. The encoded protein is CALGELTFLSGLGARHLTAQLFF.

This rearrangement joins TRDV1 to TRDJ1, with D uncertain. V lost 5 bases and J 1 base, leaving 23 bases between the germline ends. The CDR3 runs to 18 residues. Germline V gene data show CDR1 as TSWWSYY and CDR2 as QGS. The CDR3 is CALGSPYSLFTSTDKLIF. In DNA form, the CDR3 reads TGTGCTCTTGGGAGTCCTTACTCTCTTTTCACCAGCACCGATAAACTCATCTTT.